This TCR beta chain comes out of a study of T cell repertoires in cytomegalovirus infection. For the study at large: Through public TCR beta signatures, both CMV infection and matching HLA type were indicated.

There are a few counts of this clonotype. Its antigen is still unknown. TCRdb fed the reads into MiXCR, producing one record per CDR3 protein. The top ten clones hold about 14% of a sample with hundreds of thousands of distinct CDR3 sequences, around 32% of them seen once. This TCR was sampled from a human donor in good health (CMV status not recorded). Some clones in this sample may be carry-over from other donors' samples. The sample here was cultured CD8+ T cells from PBMCs, taken from culture after CMV antigen stimulation.

CDR3 DNA sequence: TGTGCCAGCAGTCCCGATAGCGGGCTTTACAATGAGCAGTTCTTC. It translates to CASSPDSGLYNEQFF. The chain combines TRBV6-5 with TRBJ2-1, with 7 bases that match TRBD2. CDR1 and CDR2 (germline): MNHEY, SVGAGI. After removal of 5 bases from V and 4 bases from J, the junction contained 8 bases not matched to a gene. The CDR3 loop spans 15 amino acids.